The entry that follows covers one TCR beta chain sequence. The method was immunoSEQ multiplex PCR; TCRdb's version includes in-frame clones alone and lacks a portion of them. This sample has fewer than 350,000 clones, with roughly 93% found just once. Recruitment covered about two dozen US areas and drew participants whose ages spanned 18 to 89 years. The source of the sample is a study of blood T cell repertoires in COVID-19. The clonotype comes from a woman in her 40s with acute COVID-19. The material sequenced was PBMCs or T cells enriched from blood (not recorded which).

Here the CDR3 reads CASNLWGRRNQPQHF. The CDR3 bases are TGTGCCAGTAACCTCTGGGGGCGACGCAATCAGCCCCAGCATTTT. This chain connects TRBV19 to TRBJ1-5; D may be TRBD1 (6 bases). V lost 7 bases to trimming and J lost 2 bases, with 15 bases between them. CDR1 is LNHDA, CDR2 SQIVND, per germline (reference sequence). The CDR3 runs 15 residues.